These 25 T cell receptor beta chains came from one sample sequenced in a study of T cell responses to AZD1222 COVID-19 vaccine. Measured with immunoSEQ multiplex PCR; TCRdb has only the in-frame clones, and not every one. The table shows some 120,000 clones, with about 86% occurring only once. Sequences were derived from peripheral blood, sampled on day 0 of AZD1222 vaccination. All receptors derive from an adult in good health.

This sequence joins TRBV7-2 and TRBJ2-5, with TRBD1 matching over 10 bases. Germline lookup yields CDR1 SGHTA and CDR2 FQGNSA. The CDR3 totals 15 residues. V was clipped by 8 bases and J by 3 bases; unmatched bases: 9. The CDR3 here is CASGRDRGKKETQYF. CDR3 DNA: TGTGCCAGCGGTAGGGACAGGGGAAAGAAAGAGACCCAGTACTTC.

This clone was recorded a few times. V gene TRBV28 combines with J gene TRBJ1-4; TRBD1 is a possible D gene (6 bases). The CDR3 has 17 residues. The germline V gene has CDR1 MDHEN and CDR2 SYDVKM. Trimming stripped 3 bases from V and 8 bases from J, with 22 bases between. The CDR3 spells CASSLSTKGYRDEKLFF. Here the CDR3 DNA reads TGTGCCAGCAGTTTGTCCACTAAGGGGTACAGGGACGAAAAACTGTTTTTT. Filled out from reference TRBV28 and TRBJ1-4, the complete variable domain reads DVKVTQSSRYLVKRTGEKVFLECVQDMDHENMFWYRQDPGLGLRLIYFSYDVKMKEKGDIPEGYSVSREKKERFSLILESASTNQTSMYLCASSLSTKGYRDEKLFFGSGTQLSVL.

This chain joins TRBV30 and TRBJ2-3; 9 bases agree with TRBD2. After removal of 8 bases from V and 0 bases from J, the junction contained 12 bases not matched to a gene. Germline lookup yields CDR1 GTSNPN and CDR2 SVGIG (reference sequence). The CDR3 is made up of 16 amino acids. The CDR3 region is CAGGLAPRFSTDTQYF. The CDR3 DNA reads as TGTGCCGGTGGACTAGCGCCAAGGTTTAGCACAGATACGCAGTATTTT. Filled out from reference TRBV30 and TRBJ2-3, the complete variable domain reads SQTIHQWPATLVQPVGSPLSLECTVEGTSNPNLYWYRQAAGRGLQLLFYSVGIGQISSEVPQNLSASRPQDRQFILSSKKLLLSDSGFYLCAGGLAPRFSTDTQYFGPGTRLTVL.

A single count supports this clone. The CDR3 sequence: CASSPQGGIVTEAFF. CDR3 nucleotides: TGTGCCAGCAGCCCCCAAGGAGGGATTGTCACTGAAGCTTTCTTT. V gene TRBV3-1 (or the pseudogene TRBV3-2) combines with J gene TRBJ1-1; D uncertain. The CDR3 consists of 15 residues. Trimming pared 4 bases from V and 4 bases from J, leaving 16 bases between. CDR1 and CDR2 (germline): LGHDT, YNNKEL (reference sequence).

The rearrangement uses TRBV27 and TRBJ1-5; 7 nucleotides agree with TRBD1. The V gene's germline CDR1 is MNHEY and CDR2 SMNVEV (reference sequence). This CDR3 is built from 17 residues. V shed 4 bases, J shed 0 bases, and the junction held 9 bases outside the gene matches. In DNA form, the CDR3 reads TGTGCCAGCAGTTCCTACAGGGGCGGGTATAGCAATCAGCCCCAGCATTTT. As protein: CASSSYRGGYSNQPQHF.

The chain uses TRBV3-1 (or the pseudogene TRBV3-2) and TRBJ2-2; possible D gene TRBD2, 6 bases. The CDR3 extends over 15 amino acids. Trimming removed 4 bases from V and 3 bases from J, with 12 bases in between. The germline CDR1 and CDR2 sequences are LGHDT and YNNKEL (reference sequence). Written as DNA, the CDR3 is TGTGCCAGCAGCCGATGGGACTTTTACACCGGGGAGCTGTTTTTT. It yields the protein CASSRWDFYTGELFF.

The chain carries TRBV7-2 and TRBJ1-6, with a possible D match to TRBD1 (6 bases). The CDR3 has 14 residues. Trimming took off 5 bases at V and 9 bases at J, with 14 bases between the two ends. CDR1 is SGHTA and CDR2 is FQGNSA in the germline V gene. CDR3 sequence: CASSHTGLGSPLHF. The CDR3 nucleotides are TGTGCCAGCAGCCATACAGGGTTGGGTTCACCCCTCCACTTT.

CDR3 bases: TGCGCCAGCAGCCCCCGGTCGGGGGGCCCCCCTCCCAATGAGCAGTTCTTC. This gives the protein CASSPRSGGPPPNEQFF. The chain combines TRBV5-1 with TRBJ2-1; D perhaps matches TRBD2 (7 bases). The germline gives CDR1 SGHRS, CDR2 YFSETQ. There are 17 residues in the CDR3. V shed 4 bases and J shed 6 bases, with 23 bases lying between them.

CDR3 in DNA: TGCGCCAGCAGCTCTGGGCGGGACGCGGTATCCTACGAGCAGTACTTC. Encoded protein: CASSSGRDAVSYEQYF. The gene calls are TRBV5-1 and TRBJ2-7, with a weak D call TRBD2 (6 bases). Germline loops: CDR1 SGHRS, CDR2 YFSETQ. Deletions cut 3 bases from V and 1 base from J, with 17 bases between. The CDR3 runs to 16 residues.

The V gene is TRBV28, the J gene TRBJ2-7, with unresolved D. From germline, CDR1 is MDHEN and CDR2 SYDVKM. Trimming cost V 7 bases and J 2 bases, with 6 bases left between them. This CDR3 contains 11 residues. The CDR3 here is CASTGTYEQYF. In DNA, the CDR3 is TGTGCCAGCACCGGTACCTACGAGCAGTACTTC.

CDR3 loop: CASSHPTRGQAYEKLFF. Written as DNA, the CDR3 is TGCGCCAGCAGCCACCCAACTCGGGGACAGGCGTATGAAAAACTGTTTTTT. The chain links TRBV4-1 to TRBJ1-4; 8 bases fit TRBD1. Germline CDR1 reads MGHRA; CDR2 reads YSYEKL. Trimming removed 3 bases from V and 6 bases from J; junction bases left unmatched: 12. The CDR3 sequence is 17 residues long.

The J gene is TRBJ2-7, the V gene TRBV28; D call uncertain. V lost 2 bases and J lost 4, with 9 bases in between. The CDR3 runs 13 residues. Germline CDR1 is MDHEN and CDR2 is SYDVKM. The CDR3 bases are TGTGCCAGCAGTTTAGACCGAGAGTACGAGCAGTACTTC. Amino acids: CASSLDREYEQYF.

This clone has only one observation. The rearrangement uses TRBV5-1 and TRBJ2-3; 8 bases align to TRBD1. The junction had 7 bases not matched to a gene; V was cut back by 7 bases and J by 3 bases. CDR1 is SGHRS, CDR2 YFSETQ, per germline. This CDR3 comprises 14 residues. The CDR3, as DNA: TGCGCCAGCGCTCCGGGACAGGAGACAGATACGCAGTATTTT. Translating gives CASAPGQETDTQYF.

V gene TRBV15 combines with J gene TRBJ2-1; TRBD2 matches at 9 bases. Trimming cost V 1 base and J 5 bases; bases outside gene matches: 6. Germline CDR1 is LNHNV and CDR2 is YYDKDF (reference sequence). The CDR3 is made up of 16 amino acids. CDR3 coding DNA: TGTGCCACCAGCAGAGGTACGGGACTAGCAAACAATGAGCAGTTCTTC. It is translated as CATSRGTGLANNEQFF.

The chain uses TRBV27 and TRBJ2-5; 8 bases align to TRBD1. The germline V gene encodes CDR1 MNHEY and CDR2 SMNVEV (reference sequence). The CDR3 is 13 residues long. V lost 4 bases and J lost 4; bases outside the gene matches: 2. This CDR3 is CASSSGGGETQYF. CDR3 bases: TGTGCCAGCAGTTCAGGGGGCGGAGAGACCCAGTACTTC.

The CDR3 nucleotides are TGTGCCAGCAGCTTGGAGAGTCATCCTCGGGGGGCCTACGAGCAGTACTTC. As protein: CASSLESHPRGAYEQYF. The V call is TRBV5-6, the J call TRBJ2-7, with TRBD2 matching over 7 bases. This CDR3 has 17 residues. V was clipped by 0 bases and J by 2 bases; unmatched bases: 11. Germline CDR1 SGHDT, CDR2 YYEEEE.

V gene TRBV19 combines with J gene TRBJ1-5; D remains unclear. CDR3 length: 15 amino acids. The germline V and J ends were trimmed by 4 bases and 5 bases, with 15 bases remaining between them. Germline V lookup: CDR1 LNHDA, CDR2 SQIVND (reference sequence). Here the CDR3 reads CASSKEPRDYQPQHF. The CDR3 bases are TGTGCCAGTAGTAAAGAACCGAGAGACTATCAGCCCCAGCATTTT.

This clone was counted once. The chain links TRBV7-9 to TRBJ1-2, with D possibly matching TRBD1 (6 bases). The germline V gene has CDR1 SEHNR and CDR2 FQNEAQ (reference sequence). V was shortened by 4 bases and J by 2 bases, with 8 bases between the two germline ends. CDR3 length equals 13 residues. The CDR3 loop is CASSYRDNYGYTF. In DNA, the CDR3 is TGTGCCAGCAGCTACAGGGACAACTATGGCTACACCTTC.

The rearrangement joins TRBV5-5 to TRBJ1-5; tentatively, D is TRBD1 (5 bases). CDR1 is SGHKS and CDR2 is YYEKEE in the germline V gene (reference sequence). CDR3 length: 15 residues. V lost 2 bases and J 4 bases, leaving 13 bases between the germline ends. The CDR3 DNA reads TGTGCCAGCAGCTTAGGGGTAAGTCTTAATCAGCCCCAGCATTTT. Translating it yields CASSLGVSLNQPQHF.

The V and J genes are TRBV29-1 and TRBJ1-2, with D possibly being TRBD1 (5 bases). CDR1 and CDR2 (germline): SQVTM, ANQGSEA. The CDR3 is made up of 11 amino acids. Trimming cost V 5 bases and J 6 bases, with 10 bases left between them. CDR3 loop: CSVSGRDGYTF. The CDR3 DNA sequence: TGCAGCGTTTCAGGGAGGGATGGCTACACCTTC.

The J gene is TRBJ1-6, the V gene TRBV6-5, with unresolved D. This CDR3 contains 14 residues. Germline assignment: CDR1 MNHEY and CDR2 SVGAGI. V was pared by 7 bases and J by 6 bases, with 13 bases between. CDR3 in amino acids: CASTRSSFNSPLHF. CDR3 bases: TGTGCCAGCACGAGATCCAGTTTTAATTCACCCCTCCACTTT.

This rearrangement joins TRBV19 to TRBJ2-2, with D possibly being TRBD1 or TRBD2 (5 bases each). The CDR3 is 15 amino acids. V gave up 7 bases and J gave up 6 bases, with 18 bases separating them. The germline CDR1 and CDR2 sequences are LNHDA and SQIVND (reference sequence). The CDR3 spells CASTDRDVFPGELFF. CDR3 DNA: TGTGCCAGTACTGACCGGGACGTCTTCCCCGGGGAGCTGTTTTTT.

The chain is built from TRBV7-2 and TRBJ2-7; D call uncertain. The length of the CDR3 is 13 residues. V lost 1 base to trimming and J lost 9 bases, with 13 bases between them. The germline V gene encodes CDR1 SGHTA and CDR2 FQGNSA. The CDR3 is CASSLEATLGQYF. The CDR3 DNA follows: TGTGCCAGCAGCTTAGAGGCCACCCTAGGGCAGTACTTC.

This chain connects TRBV6-4 to TRBJ2-3, with TRBD2 identical over 10 bases. This CDR3 region has 15 residues. Germline CDR1 is MRHNA and CDR2 is SNTAGT. V shed 5 bases and J 6 bases; nucleotides not matched to a gene: 8. CDR3 sequence (DNA): TGTGCCAGCAGTCCCCTAGCGGGGGTATCGGATACGCAGTATTTT. This gives the protein CASSPLAGVSDTQYF.

The DNA of the CDR3 is TGTGCCAGCCGGGGACTAGCGGGCAATGAGCAGTTCTTC. Protein: CASRGLAGNEQFF. V usage is TRBV11-2 and J usage is TRBJ2-1; 12 nucleotides align to TRBD2. CDR1 is SGHAT, CDR2 FQNNGV, per germline. The CDR3 runs to 13 residues. With V trimmed by 8 bases and J by 6 bases, 2 bases remained unmatched. Full variable domain (rest looked up from reference TRBV11-2 and TRBJ2-1): EAGVAQSPRYKIIEKRQSVAFWCNPISGHATLYWYQQILGQGPKLLIQFQNNGVVDDSQLPKDRFSAERLKGVDSTLKIQPAKLEDSAVYLCASRGLAGNEQFFGPGTRLTVL.